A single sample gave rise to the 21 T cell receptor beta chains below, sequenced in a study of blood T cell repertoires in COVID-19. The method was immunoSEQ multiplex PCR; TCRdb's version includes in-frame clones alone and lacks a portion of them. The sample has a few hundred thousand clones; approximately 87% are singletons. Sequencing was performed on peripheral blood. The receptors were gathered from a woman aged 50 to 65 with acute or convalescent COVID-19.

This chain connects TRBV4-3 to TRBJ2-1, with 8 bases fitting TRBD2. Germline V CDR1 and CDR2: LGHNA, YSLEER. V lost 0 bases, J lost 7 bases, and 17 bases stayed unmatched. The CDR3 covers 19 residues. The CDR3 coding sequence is TGCGCCAGCAGCCAAGATCTCCCAATGGTAGCGGGATTGTTTAATGAGCAGTTCTTC. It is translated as CASSQDLPMVAGLFNEQFF.

This CDR3 reads CASSPVGGKNTGELFF. The CDR3 DNA is TGTGCCAGCAGCCCCGTCGGGGGGAAGAACACCGGGGAGCTGTTTTTT. The chain is built from TRBV7-3 and TRBJ2-2, with 7 bases matching TRBD2. After removal of 5 bases from V and 1 base from J, the junction contained 7 bases not matched to a gene. The CDR3 covers 16 residues. Germline CDR1 SGHTA, CDR2 FQGTGA.

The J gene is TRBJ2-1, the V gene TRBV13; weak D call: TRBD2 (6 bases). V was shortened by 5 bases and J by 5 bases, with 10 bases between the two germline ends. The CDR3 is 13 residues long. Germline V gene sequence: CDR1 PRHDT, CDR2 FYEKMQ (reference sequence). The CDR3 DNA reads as TGTGCCAGCAGCCCGGGACTTGACAATGAGCAGTTCTTC. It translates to CASSPGLDNEQFF.

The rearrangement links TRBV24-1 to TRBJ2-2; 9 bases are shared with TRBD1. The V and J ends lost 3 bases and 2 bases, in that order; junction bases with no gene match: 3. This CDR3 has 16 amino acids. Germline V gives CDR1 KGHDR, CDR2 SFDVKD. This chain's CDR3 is CATSDRGQGNTGELFF. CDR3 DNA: TGTGCCACCAGTGATAGGGGACAGGGAAACACCGGGGAGCTGTTTTTT.

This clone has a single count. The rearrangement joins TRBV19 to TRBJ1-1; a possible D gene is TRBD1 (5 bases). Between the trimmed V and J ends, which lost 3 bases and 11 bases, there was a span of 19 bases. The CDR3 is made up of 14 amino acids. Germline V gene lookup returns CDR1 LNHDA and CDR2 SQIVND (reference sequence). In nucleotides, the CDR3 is TGTGCCAGTAGTATCCATGACGGCGGGACGGATGCTTTCTTT. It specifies CASSIHDGGTDAFF.

The CDR3 region is CASSFPSGSPNEQYF. DNA of the CDR3: TGTGCCAGCAGCTTCCCTAGCGGGAGTCCCAACGAGCAGTACTTC. V and J are TRBV5-4 and TRBJ2-7; 10 bases agree with TRBD2. Germline trimming cut 2 bases from V and 5 bases from J; bases unmatched to any gene: 7. Per the germline V gene, CDR1 is SGHNT and CDR2 is YYREEE (reference sequence). The CDR3 is 15 residues long.

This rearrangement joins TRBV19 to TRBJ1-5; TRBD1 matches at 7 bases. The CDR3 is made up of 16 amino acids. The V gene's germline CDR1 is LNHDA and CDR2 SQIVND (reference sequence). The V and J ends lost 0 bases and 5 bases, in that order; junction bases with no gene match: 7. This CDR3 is CASSIDPTGIYQPQHF. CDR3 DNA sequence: TGTGCCAGTAGTATAGACCCGACAGGGATTTATCAGCCCCAGCATTTT.

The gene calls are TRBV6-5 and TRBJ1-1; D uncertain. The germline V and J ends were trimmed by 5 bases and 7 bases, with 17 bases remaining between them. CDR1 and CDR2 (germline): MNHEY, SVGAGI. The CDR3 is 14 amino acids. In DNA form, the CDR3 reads TGTGCCAGCAGTCCGACCTTGGGCCAGCTTGAAGCTTTCTTT. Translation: CASSPTLGQLEAFF.

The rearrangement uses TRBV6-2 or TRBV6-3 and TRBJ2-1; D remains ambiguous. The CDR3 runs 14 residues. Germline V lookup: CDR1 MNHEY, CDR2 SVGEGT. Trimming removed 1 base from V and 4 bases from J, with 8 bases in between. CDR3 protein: CASSYWSGYNEQFF. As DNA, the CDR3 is TGTGCCAGCAGTTACTGGAGTGGGTACAATGAGCAGTTCTTC.

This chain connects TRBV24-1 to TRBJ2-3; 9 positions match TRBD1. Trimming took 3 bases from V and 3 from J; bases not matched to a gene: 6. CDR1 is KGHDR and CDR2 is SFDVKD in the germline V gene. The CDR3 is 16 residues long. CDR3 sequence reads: CATSDGGTGKTDTQYF. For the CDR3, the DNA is TGTGCCACCAGTGATGGAGGGACAGGGAAAACAGATACGCAGTATTTT.

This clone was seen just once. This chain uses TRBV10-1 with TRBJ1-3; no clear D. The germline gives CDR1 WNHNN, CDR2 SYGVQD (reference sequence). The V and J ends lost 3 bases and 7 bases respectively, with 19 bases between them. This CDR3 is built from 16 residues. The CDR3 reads CASSEGTVASGNTIYF. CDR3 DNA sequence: TGCGCCAGCAGTGAAGGAACGGTCGCATCCGGGAACACCATATATTTT.

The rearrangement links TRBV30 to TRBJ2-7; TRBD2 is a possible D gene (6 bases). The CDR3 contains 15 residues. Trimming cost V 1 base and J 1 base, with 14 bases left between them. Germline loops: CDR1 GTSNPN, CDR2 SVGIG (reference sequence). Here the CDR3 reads CAWSGRRGRSYEQYF. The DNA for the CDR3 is TGTGCCTGGAGTGGGAGGCGGGGAAGATCCTACGAGCAGTACTTC.

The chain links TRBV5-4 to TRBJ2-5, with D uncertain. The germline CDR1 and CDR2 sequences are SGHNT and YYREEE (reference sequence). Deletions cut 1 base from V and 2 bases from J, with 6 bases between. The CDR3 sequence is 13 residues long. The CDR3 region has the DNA TGTGCCAGCAGCTTGCCAGAACAAGAGACCCAGTACTTC. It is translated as CASSLPEQETQYF.

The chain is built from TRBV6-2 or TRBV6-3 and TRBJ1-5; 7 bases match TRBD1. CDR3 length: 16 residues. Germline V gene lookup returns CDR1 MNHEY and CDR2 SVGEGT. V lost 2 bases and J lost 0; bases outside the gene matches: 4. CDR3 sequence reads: CASSYIDRDSNQPQHF. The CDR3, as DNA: TGTGCCAGCAGTTACATTGACAGGGATAGCAATCAGCCCCAGCATTTT.

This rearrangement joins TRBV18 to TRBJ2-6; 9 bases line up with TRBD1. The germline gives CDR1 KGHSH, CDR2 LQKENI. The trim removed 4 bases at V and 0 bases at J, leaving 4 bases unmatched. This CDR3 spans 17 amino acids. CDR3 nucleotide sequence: TGTGCCAGCTCACGCGGACAGGGGACCTCTGGGGCCAACGTCCTGACTTTC. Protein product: CASSRGQGTSGANVLTF.

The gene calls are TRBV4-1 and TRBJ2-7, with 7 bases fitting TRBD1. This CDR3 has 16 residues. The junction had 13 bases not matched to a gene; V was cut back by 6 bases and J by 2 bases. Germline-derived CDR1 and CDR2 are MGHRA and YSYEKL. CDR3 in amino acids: CASRLVDRAETYEQYF. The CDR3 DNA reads TGCGCCAGCAGACTCGTAGACAGGGCTGAAACCTACGAGCAGTACTTC.

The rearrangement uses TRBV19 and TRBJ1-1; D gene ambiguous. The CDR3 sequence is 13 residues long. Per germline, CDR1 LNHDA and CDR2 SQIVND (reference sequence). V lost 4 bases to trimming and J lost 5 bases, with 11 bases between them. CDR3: CASSTYSDTEAFF. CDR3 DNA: TGTGCCAGTAGTACATACAGTGATACTGAAGCTTTCTTT.

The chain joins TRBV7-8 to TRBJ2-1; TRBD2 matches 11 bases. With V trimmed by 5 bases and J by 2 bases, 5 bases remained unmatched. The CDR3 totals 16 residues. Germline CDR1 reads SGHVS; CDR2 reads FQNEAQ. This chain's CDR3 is CASSPGTSGTYNEQFF. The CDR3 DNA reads TGTGCCAGCAGCCCGGGGACTAGCGGTACCTACAATGAGCAGTTCTTC.

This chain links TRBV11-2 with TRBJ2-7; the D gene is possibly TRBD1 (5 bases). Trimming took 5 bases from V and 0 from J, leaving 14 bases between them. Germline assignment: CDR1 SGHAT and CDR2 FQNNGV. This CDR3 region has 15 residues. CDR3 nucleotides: TGTGCCAGCAGCACCCACCAGGGAATCTCCTACGAGCAGTACTTC. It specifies CASSTHQGISYEQYF. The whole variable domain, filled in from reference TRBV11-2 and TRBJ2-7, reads EAGVAQSPRYKIIEKRQSVAFWCNPISGHATLYWYQQILGQGPKLLIQFQNNGVVDDSQLPKDRFSAERLKGVDSTLKIQPAKLEDSAVYLCASSTHQGISYEQYFGPGTRLTVT.

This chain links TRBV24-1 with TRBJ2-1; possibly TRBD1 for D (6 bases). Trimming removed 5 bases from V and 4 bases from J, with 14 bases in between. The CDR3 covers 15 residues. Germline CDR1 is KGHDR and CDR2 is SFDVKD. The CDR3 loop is CATSATGTPYNEQFF. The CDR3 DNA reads TGTGCCACCAGTGCAACCGGGACACCATACAATGAGCAGTTCTTC.

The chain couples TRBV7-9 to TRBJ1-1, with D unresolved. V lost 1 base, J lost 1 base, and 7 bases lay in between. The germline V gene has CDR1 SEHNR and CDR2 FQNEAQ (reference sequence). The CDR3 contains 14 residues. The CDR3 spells CASSLDAGNTEAFF. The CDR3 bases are TGTGCCAGCAGCTTAGATGCAGGGAACACTGAAGCTTTCTTT.